This entry lists 4 T cell receptor beta chains sequenced from one sample in a study of blood T cell repertoires in COVID-19. Profiled with immunoSEQ multiplex PCR; TCRdb holds only in-frame clones, not every one. The sample carries about 140,000 clones, 70% to 90% recorded once. The sample consisted of peripheral blood. The receptors were sampled from a man aged 50-59 years with acute or convalescent COVID-19.

The chain links TRBV5-6 to TRBJ1-3; D possibly corresponds to TRBD1 (5 bases). The V gene's germline CDR1 is SGHDT and CDR2 YYEEEE. This CDR3 spans 16 amino acids. V lost 5 bases and J 4 bases, leaving 19 bases between the germline ends. The CDR3, as DNA: TGTGCCAGCAGGCGGGACCCCAGAGTTGGAGGAAACACCATATATTTT. Protein: CASRRDPRVGGNTIYF.

The chain uses TRBV5-6 and TRBJ1-2; D is perhaps TRBD1 (6 bases). The CDR3 consists of 14 residues. In germline, CDR1 is SGHDT, CDR2 YYEEEE. Between the trimmed V and J ends, which lost 1 base and 5 bases, there was a span of 12 bases. The CDR3 nucleotides read TGTGCCAGCAGCTTGTCGGGGGGCGGATATGGCTACACCTTC. It translates to CASSLSGGGYGYTF. The whole variable domain, remainder taken from reference TRBV5-6 and TRBJ1-2, is DAGVTQSPTHLIKTRGQQVTLRCSPKSGHDTVSWYQQALGQGPQFIFQYYEEEERQRGNFPDRFSGHQFPNYSSELNVNALLLGDSALYLCASSLSGGGYGYTFGSGTRLTVV.

This clone was picked up a small number of times. The chain couples TRBV10-2 to TRBJ2-7; D is perhaps TRBD1 (7 bases). V lost 5 bases and J 5 bases, leaving 13 bases between the germline ends. The CDR3 covers 13 residues. Looked up from germline, CDR1 is WSHSY and CDR2 is SAAADI. The CDR3 here is CASSLGGGNEQYF. The CDR3 coding sequence is TGCGCCAGCAGTTTAGGGGGCGGGAACGAGCAGTACTTC.

Here the CDR3 reads CASSTGSYEQYF. CDR3 in DNA: TGTGCCAGCAGTACAGGCTCCTACGAGCAGTACTTC. The chain links TRBV12-3 or TRBV12-4 to TRBJ2-7, with D possibly TRBD1 on 5 matching bases. Trimming removed 5 bases from V and 0 bases from J, with 5 bases in between. The CDR3 loop spans 12 amino acids.